This T cell receptor (beta chain) originates from a study of T-cell reconstitution after alpha-beta-depleted transplantation in children. Unique molecular identifiers were incorporated when the TCRbeta library was constructed. TCRdb reprocessed the PCR reads via MiXCR and lists one record per CDR3 protein. The profile shows about 400,000 distinct CDR3 sequences, 15% to 20% of them singletons. This CDR3 region has 15 residues. The V end was cut by 2 bases, the J end by 2 bases, with 12 bases between. Germline CDR1 reads LNHNV; CDR2 reads YYDKDF (reference sequence). The receptor's source is a boy younger than two who had a stem cell transplant for Wiskott-Aldrich syndrome, so the T cells may come from the graft donor. Sequencing was performed on PBMCs, mostly from graft donor cells, taken 360 days after TCRalphabeta/CD19-depleted stem cell transplant. The rearrangement uses TRBV15 and TRBJ1-1; the D gene is possibly TRBD1 (5 bases). The CDR3 spells CATSRNRRGNTEAFF. CDR3 nucleotide sequence: TGTGCCACCAGCAGAAACAGGAGGGGTAACACTGAAGCTTTCTTT.